This TCR beta chain was sequenced in a study of cytomegalovirus exposure and HLA in healthy donors listed by TCRdb under 2017. For the wider study: An earlier analysis of several hundred of the donors reported about 250 Gb of sequence data and some 120 million unique TCR beta sequences from around 200 million T cells. To predict cytomegalovirus infection status, the study brought together high-throughput TCR immunosequencing, statistical association of individual TCRs with disease status, and machine learning. An early release that covered about 600 HLA-typed donors contained 250 to 350 gigabases of sequencing data and around 85 million unique TCR sequences. Rather than using new phenotypic data, the later analysis identified candidate immune exposures from TCR beta sequences and from how often those sequences occurred across donors. Every discovery cohort repertoire had been produced on one sequencing platform. HLA typing included class I and class II loci at four-digit resolution. To study patterns of TCR occurrence, a later analysis re-analyzed previously published TCR beta repertoires from 700 or so donors and added high-resolution HLA genotyping. Across 398 genotyped donors of the cohort, an average of about 200,000 unique TCR beta nucleotide sequences per donor were sequenced, and roughly 17% of those sequences were non-productive. Alongside the repertoire data, information on donor age, sex, ethnicity and CMV serostatus was compiled. Four to six DR-DQ haplotypes were handled as single units for association and clustering, since linkage in the cohort was strong. In an earlier analysis of 587 of the donors, high-throughput TCR beta sequencing was used to judge whether each TCR beta V gene segment behaved as functional or pseudogenic. Besides the first cohort of 666 subjects, a separate validation cohort made up of over a hundred different subjects was used. The T cell repertoires of several hundred subjects were profiled by immunosequencing and related to cytomegalovirus serostatus. The study aimed to test whether signatures of past pathogen exposure could be identified by cataloging public T cell receptors. In a later genetic analysis, genome-wide SNP genotypes for about 55% of the roughly 700 donors were used, and that subset was treated as a discovery cohort. Among the roughly 400 genotyped donors, around 81% belonged to the genetic ancestry cluster associated with self-reported Caucasian donors. Typing coverage differed by locus: A, B, C, DRB1 and DQB1 were typed in about 620-640 donors, DQA1 in approximately 520, DPA1 in 600 to 610, and DPB1 in approximately 450.

The CDR3 numbers 14 residues from cysteine through phenylalanine. Only the CDR3 portion is preserved as DNA: 42 bases, with reading frame beginning at the first base. CDR1 SEHNR and CDR2 FQNEAQ were looked up in the germline V gene (reference sequence). Relative to germline, V is 5 bases shorter and J is 3 bases shorter, with 13 bases between their ends. Here is what the overall study found, with its caveats: CMV serostatus was the only immune exposure information available for the cohort. Because counts were too low, some 17 rarely observed V segments, including chromosome 9 orphons, were excluded from the earlier analysis of some 590 of the donors. In this cohort, only TCR beta chains were sequenced, and detectable features were limited by the absence of alpha or paired-chain data. Specific HLA alleles were associated with 16,951 TCR beta sequences at a false discovery rate of 0.05 in a later analysis. A later analysis reported that several top co-occurrence clusters appeared linked to parvovirus B19, influenza, CMV and Epstein-Barr virus. When HLA alleles, especially DR and DQ, strongly co-occurred, attributing TCR associations to individual alleles was difficult. According to a later analysis, TCR association rates differed among HLA loci, with DRB1 alleles showing the most associated TCRs and HLA-C alleles showing the fewest. A cluster of highly shared sequence variants was judged likely to represent a technical artifact of the sequencing pipeline. A further reported finding was that TCR beta sequences accurately predicted the HLA-A and HLA-B alleles for most subjects in the first cohort. The study gave a list of under 200 TCR beta chains associated with cytomegalovirus. A later genetic analysis reported fewer N-insertions in productive TCRs among donors in an Asian-associated ancestry cluster than the roughly 700-donor mean. While some public TCRs were present in many individuals, most TCR sequences turned up only very rarely across donors. Correlated functional status among segregating V segments might reflect linkage disequilibrium, but an unknown experimental factor could not be ruled out. Cytomegalovirus status was reported to be diagnosed by the classifier with high specificity and sensitivity in both the original and validation cohorts. Because HLA typing was missing for some donors at each locus, association tests included only the typed subset. In a later analysis, HLA-associated TCR beta chains were found to be more clonally expanded and to have lower generation probabilities than equally common non-associated chains. The authors suggested that the approach could potentially be generalized to other disease states and immunological phenotypes. V-gene and J-gene trimming of TCR beta chains was associated with a missense DCLRE1C variant in a later genetic analysis, and the association was replicated in an independent cohort. Presence/absence analyses assumed roughly uniform sequencing depth across donors, an assumption that may not hold. Most CMV-associated TCR beta chains appeared to be HLA-restricted in a later analysis, and the HLA associations seemed to be driven largely by CMV exposure. A few of the identified cytomegalovirus-associated TCR beta chains were confirmed in vitro to be specific for cytomegalovirus antigens. Broadly in line with IMGT annotations, most TCR beta V segments showed up in productive rearrangements about 87% or about 30% of the time in an earlier analysis of 587 of the donors. Some IMGT-functional V segments, including TRBV6-2 and TRBV6-3, could not be told apart with the 87-base-pair reads, so those segments were excluded.

About this clone: Its binding antigen is unknown. Base qualities are not at hand, and no much larger clone is one base apart.

The cohort was made up of 500 to 800 healthy bone marrow donors. At the time of sampling, all cohort members were nominally healthy, though unrecorded immune exposures were likely present. The donor was CMV seronegative and belonged to the group of under 400 seronegative cohort members. A peripheral blood sample was provided by each donor, and peripheral blood mononuclear cells were used for TCR beta sequencing. Genomic DNA extraction from the blood cell samples was performed with the Qiagen DNeasy Blood Extraction Kit. Libraries were prepared through the immunoSEQ multiplex PCR assay. A mixture of 60 forward primers for TCR Vbeta segments and 13 reverse primers for TCR Jbeta segments was used in the multiplex PCR. A multiplex PCR assay on genomic DNA amplified the CDR3 region of rearranged TCR beta genes. The amplified TCR beta libraries were sequenced on the Illumina HiSeq System as 87-base-pair reads. As for the original processing: A later analysis counted approximately 74 million unique TCR beta chains across the 500 to 850 repertoires, and some 11 million of these chains were shared by at least two donors. A nearest-neighbor algorithm error-corrected the raw reads and collapsed the reads into unique sequences, merging closely related sequences to remove PCR and sequencing errors. CDR3 sequences were aligned to IMGT reference sequences to assign V, D and J gene segments. Each retained sequence needed at least a six-nucleotide match to both a V gene segment and a J gene segment. Rearrangements were called productive when the CDR3 lacked stop codons and stayed in frame with V and J; all others were non-productive. Following IMGT convention, CDR3 was defined as the stretch from the second conserved V-encoded cysteine up to the conserved J-encoded phenylalanine. The earlier analysis of about 610 of the donors excluded sequences that lacked an unambiguous match to a single V gene segment. An earlier analysis of several hundred of the donors called V segments functional above 56.7% productive rearrangements and segregating when the between-donor standard deviation exceeded 5%. A statistical classification framework was built for diagnosing cytomegalovirus status from the catalog of TCR beta chain sequences. A later analysis assigned V and J genes by comparing TCR nucleotide sequences with IMGT/GENE-DB human TR gene sequences. The TCRdist pipeline was used in a later analysis to assign CDR3 sequences and most-parsimonious VDJ recombination scenarios. In a later analysis, each TCR beta chain was defined by its CDR3 amino acid sequence together with its V-gene family, and reads lacking a unique V-gene family were excluded. A later analysis removed several hundred highly shared, low-generation-probability nucleotide sequences to deal with suspected cross-contamination and a sequencing artifact. In a later analysis, a clonal expansion index was calculated for each public chain from normalized within-repertoire ranks of inferred template counts. Generation probabilities in a later analysis came from a VDJ recombination model fitted to out-of-frame rearrangements, and those results were checked against IGoR. In a later analysis, hypergeometric tests were used to score TCR-TCR, TCR-HLA and TCR-CMV co-occurrence, with a repertoire-size bias correction applied to TCR pairs. False discovery rates were estimated in a later analysis by permuting HLA or CMV assignments 20 times. In a later analysis, co-occurring TCRs were grouped using DBSCAN, with TCRdist sequence similarity added in when clustering inside HLA-allele-positive subsets. Repertoires with fewer than 30,000 or more than 120,000 public chains, plus five repertoires with anomalous nucleotide sharing, were excluded from co-occurrence clustering. TCRdb re-hosts the immuneACCESS table, in-frame sequences only. Its copies lack some clones; in the studies checked, an unresolved V gene accounts for under half of them, and the cause for the rest is not known. D and trimming come from the DNA, and the V and J calls and clone size come from that table. The sample contains roughly 150,000 clones, around 84% of them found a single time. Jointly, the top ten make up over 2% of the sample.

The rearranged segments are TRBV7-9 and TRBJ1-2; the best D guess is TRBD1, with 5 bases matching. This TCR came from a boy younger than 10 in good health and CMV-seronegative. Material for sequencing was PBMCs. The nucleotide sequence reads TGTGCCAGCAGCCCCCGCCAGGGTTACTATGGCTACACCTTC. Its protein reads: CASSPRQGYYGYTF.